The next 30 T cell receptor beta chains were all read from a single sample in a study of cytotoxic CD8 clonotypes in ibrutinib-treated CLL. Sequenced by immunoSEQ multiplex PCR; TCRdb stores in-frame clones only, minus some. Of 53,000 or so clones listed, roughly 54% were seen once; the top ten hold about 24%. This specimen consisted of PBMCs, obtained at disease progression, from a patient treated with ibrutinib. The receptors come from a human donor with chronic lymphocytic leukemia.

The rearrangement joins TRBV29-1 to TRBJ1-6; D may be TRBD1 (6 bases). V lost 5 bases, J lost 9 bases, and 17 bases lay in between. The CDR3 loop spans 14 amino acids. Germline CDR1 SQVTM, CDR2 ANQGSEA. The CDR3 coding sequence is TGCAGCGTTCAGACAGGCACCGTCGGTTCACCCCTCCACTTT. This translates into CSVQTGTVGSPLHF. Complete variable domain (other parts from reference TRBV29-1 and TRBJ1-6): SAVISQKPSRDICQRGTSLTIQCQVDSQVTMMFWYRQQPGQSLTLIATANQGSEATYESGFVIDKFPISRPNLTFSTLTVSNMSPEDSSIYLCSVQTGTVGSPLHFGNGTRLTVT.

Only a few counts were recorded for this clone. V is TRBV7-2 and J is TRBJ2-7; D not certain. V shed 0 bases and J shed 1 base, with 13 bases lying between them. CDR3 length: 16 residues. Germline V gene lookup returns CDR1 SGHTA and CDR2 FQGNSA. The CDR3 sequence: CASSLAFGYLSYEQYF. CDR3 DNA: TGTGCCAGCAGCTTAGCGTTTGGGTATTTGTCCTACGAGCAGTACTTC.

The chain is built from TRBV6-1 and TRBJ2-5; no definite D call. The J call may be incorrect, as the DNA end agrees better with TRBJ2-7. The CDR3 contains 14 residues. Germline CDR1 and CDR2: MNHNS and SASEGT. CDR3 nucleotide sequence: TGTGCCAGCAGTATAGAAGTTGGTCGGCGCGAGCAGTACTTC. Protein: CASSIEVGRREQYF.

The chain recombines TRBV20-1 with TRBJ2-3; 10 bases map to TRBD2. Germline CDR1 and CDR2: DFQATT and SNEGSKA (reference sequence). V lost 5 bases to trimming and J lost 8 bases; unmatched junction nucleotides: 1. There are 11 residues in the CDR3. CDR3 in amino acids: CSALAGVTQYF. In DNA, the CDR3 is TGCAGTGCTCTAGCGGGAGTTACGCAGTATTTT.

This clone was counted a few times. The chain links TRBV30 to TRBJ1-3; 7 bases line up with TRBD1. The V segment lost 4 bases and the J segment 0 bases; nucleotides outside the gene matches: 3. Germline V CDR1 and CDR2: GTSNPN, SVGIG (reference sequence). This CDR3 comprises 14 residues. CDR3 in amino acids: CAWKQGSSGNTIYF. CDR3 nucleotides: TGTGCCTGGAAACAGGGGAGCTCTGGAAACACCATATATTTT.

This clone has just a few counts. The V and J genes are TRBV18 and TRBJ1-5; D gene uncertain. The CDR3 consists of 12 residues. Trimming cost V 5 bases and J 7 bases, with 9 bases left between them. Per germline, CDR1 KGHSH and CDR2 LQKENI. The CDR3 nucleotides read TGTGCCAGCTCAACAAGAGGGCAGCCCCAGCATTTT. Protein sequence: CASSTRGQPQHF. Combining the CDR3 with reference TRBV18 and TRBJ1-5 gives the whole variable domain NAGVMQNPRHLVRRRGQEARLRCSPMKGHSHVYWYRQLPEEGLKFMVYLQKENIIDESGMPKERFSAEFPKEGPSILRIQQVVRGDSAAYFCASSTRGQPQHFGDGTRLSIL.

V gene TRBV5-1 combines with J gene TRBJ1-2, with TRBD1 matching 8 bases. CDR3 size: 14 residues. In germline, CDR1 is SGHRS, CDR2 YFSETQ. V trimming: 4 bases; J trimming: 6 bases; junction bases outside the gene matches: 8. The CDR3 is CASSPQDRVNGYTF. CDR3 sequence (DNA): TGCGCCAGCAGCCCTCAGGACAGGGTGAATGGCTACACCTTC.

V and J are TRBV9 and TRBJ1-5, with no clear D. CDR1 is SGDLS and CDR2 is YYNGEE in the germline V gene. Trimming took off 3 bases at V and 1 base at J, with 8 bases between the two ends. The CDR3 totals 14 residues. The CDR3 here is CASSADTSNQPQHF. The DNA for the CDR3 is TGTGCCAGCAGCGCGGATACAAGCAATCAGCCCCAGCATTTT.

The chain is built from TRBV6-5 and TRBJ2-7, with D perhaps TRBD1 (6 bases). From germline, CDR1 is MNHEY and CDR2 SVGAGI. The CDR3 has 11 residues. V lost 8 bases and J 6 bases, leaving 11 bases between the germline ends. CDR3 residues: CASQGIFEQYF. The CDR3 region has the DNA TGTGCCAGCCAGGGGATTTTCGAGCAGTACTTC.

The chain recombines TRBV7-8 with TRBJ2-2; 8 nucleotides line up with TRBD1. The CDR3 is 15 residues long. With 7 bases clipped from V and 5 bases from J, the junction kept 9 bases outside the gene matches. The germline gives CDR1 SGHVS, CDR2 FQNEAQ. CDR3 in DNA: TGTGCCAGCAAAGGGCAGGGGGCCTTGACCGGGGAGCTGTTTTTT. It translates to CASKGQGALTGELFF.

The genes are TRBV7-6 and TRBJ1-3; no reliable D call. Germline values: CDR1 SGHVS, CDR2 FNYEAQ. Trimming removed 5 bases at V and 4 bases at J, with 6 bases between. The CDR3 consists of 12 residues. Written as DNA, the CDR3 is TGTGCCAGCAGCACGGACGGAAACACCATATATTTT. Protein: CASSTDGNTIYF.

This clone appeared a few times. For the CDR3, the DNA is TGTGCCAGCAGCTTAGCGTCGGGCAAAGCTTTCTTT. Its translation is CASSLASGKAFF. This chain connects TRBV7-8 to TRBJ1-1; D is uncertain. In germline, CDR1 is SGHVS, CDR2 FQNEAQ. Trimming removed 0 bases from V and 9 bases from J, with 8 bases in between. The CDR3 spans 12 residues.

The rearrangement uses TRBV5-1 and TRBJ2-7, with no clear D. Germline CDR1 is SGHRS and CDR2 is YFSETQ. This CDR3 comprises 13 residues. V gave up 0 bases and J gave up 6 bases, with 10 bases separating them. CDR3 protein: CASSLGNQPEQYF. The CDR3 DNA reads as TGCGCCAGCAGCTTGGGCAATCAGCCCGAGCAGTACTTC.

The chain recombines TRBV30 with TRBJ2-7, with no clear D. CDR3 length: 14 residues. Germline V gene sequence: CDR1 GTSNPN, CDR2 SVGIG (reference sequence). The V end lost 1 base, the J end lost 6 bases, and 16 bases lay between the germline ends. CDR3 region: CAWSGVGNGREQYF. DNA for the CDR3: TGTGCCTGGAGTGGCGTGGGCAATGGGCGCGAGCAGTACTTC.

The rearrangement links TRBV2 to TRBJ2-2; D gene uncertain. The V gene's germline CDR1 is SNHLY and CDR2 FYNNEI. The CDR3 extends over 14 amino acids. V gave up 4 bases and J gave up 0 bases, with 6 bases separating them. In DNA, the CDR3 is TGTGCCAGCAGTGTATCAGCGAACACCGGGGAGCTGTTTTTT. Protein product: CASSVSANTGELFF.

The table lists this clone with many counts. The chain employs TRBV28 and TRBJ2-7; 7 bases line up with TRBD2. Trimming at V came to 2 bases and at J to 0 bases, leaving 4 bases not matched to a gene. The length of the CDR3 is 15 residues. CDR1 and CDR2 from the germline V gene are MDHEN and SYDVKM. CDR3 nucleotide sequence: TGTGCCAGCAGTTTAGCTAGCGGCGGCTCCTACGAGCAGTACTTC. Its translation is CASSLASGGSYEQYF.

V gene TRBV5-1 combines with J gene TRBJ2-5, with 8 bases lining up with TRBD2. The CDR3 has 13 residues. V was pared by 6 bases and J by 4 bases, with 5 bases of the junction left unmatched. Per germline, CDR1 SGHRS and CDR2 YFSETQ. The CDR3 nucleotides read TGCGCCAGCACCCGGGAGGGGCGAGAGACCCAGTACTTC. It encodes CASTREGRETQYF. The variable domain in full, with the rest retrieved from reference TRBV5-1 and TRBJ2-5, is KAGVTQTPRYLIKTRGQQVTLSCSPISGHRSVSWYQQTPGQGLQFLFEYFSETQRNKGNFPGRFSGRQFSNSRSEMNVSTLELGDSALYLCASTREGRETQYFGPGTRLLVL.

DNA of the CDR3: TGTGCCAGCAGCCAAGACTGGGACAGCCAGGACGAGCAGTACTTC. Protein product: CASSQDWDSQDEQYF. V usage is TRBV14 and J usage is TRBJ2-7; 7 bases agree with TRBD1. Germline values: CDR1 SGHDN, CDR2 FVKESK. This CDR3 comprises 15 residues. V shed 0 bases and J 5 bases; nucleotides not matched to a gene: 7.

V and J are TRBV2 and TRBJ1-3; D remains ambiguous. This CDR3 has 13 residues. The germline V gene encodes CDR1 SNHLY and CDR2 FYNNEI. Trimming left V 11 bases short and J 0 bases short, with 11 bases between. The CDR3 protein is CALVANSGNTIYF. The CDR3 nucleotides are TGTGCCCTTGTAGCCAACTCTGGAAACACCATATATTTT.

The genes are TRBV7-3 and TRBJ2-1, with D maybe TRBD2 (5 bases). The CDR3 consists of 13 residues. Trimming took off 5 bases at V and 6 bases at J, with 11 bases between the two ends. Looked up from germline, CDR1 is SGHTA and CDR2 is FQGTGA. Here the CDR3 DNA reads TGTGCCAGCAGCCCTCGAGGGAGCAATGAGCAGTTCTTC. Encoded protein: CASSPRGSNEQFF.

V usage is TRBV7-8 and J usage is TRBJ1-2; the match to TRBD1 covers 9 bases. J was trimmed by 3 bases and V by 4 bases; bases with no gene match: 6. Looked up from germline, CDR1 is SGHVS and CDR2 is FQNEAQ. This CDR3 is 15 amino acids long. CDR3 in amino acids: CASSSGTGKHYGYTF. The CDR3 DNA reads TGTGCCAGCAGCTCCGGGACAGGGAAACACTATGGCTACACCTTC.

This clone has just one count. The chain combines TRBV7-8 with TRBJ1-3; D remains unclear. Trimming removed 4 bases from V and 0 bases from J, with 13 bases in between. Germline values: CDR1 SGHVS, CDR2 FQNEAQ. The CDR3 is 16 residues long. CDR3 residues: CASSSQDPTSGNTIYF. The CDR3 DNA reads TGTGCCAGCAGCTCCCAAGATCCGACCTCTGGAAACACCATATATTTT.

The chain joins TRBV29-1 to TRBJ2-1; 9 nucleotides align to TRBD1. J lost 0 bases, V lost 3 bases, and 6 bases had no gene match. The CDR3 extends over 16 amino acids. The V gene's germline CDR1 is SQVTM and CDR2 ANQGSEA. The CDR3 DNA sequence: TGCAGCGTTGACGGTACAGGGGGCCGCTCCTACAATGAGCAGTTCTTC. Encoded protein: CSVDGTGGRSYNEQFF.

This chain links TRBV7-3 with TRBJ2-1, with TRBD2 identical over 9 bases. The CDR3 length is 17 residues. Trimming took 5 bases from V and 8 from J; bases not matched to a gene: 16. Germline CDR1 and CDR2: SGHTA and FQGTGA. For the CDR3, the DNA is TGTGCCAGCAGCCCAGGAGGTAGCGGGAGCCCAGGGGATGAGCAGTTCTTC. It codes for CASSPGGSGSPGDEQFF. Full variable domain (rest looked up from reference TRBV7-3 and TRBJ2-1): GAGVSQTPSNKVTEKGKYVELRCDPISGHTALYWYRQSLGQGPEFLIYFQGTGAADDSGLPNDRFFAVRPEGSVSTLKIQRTERGDSAVYLCASSPGGSGSPGDEQFFGPGTRLTVL.

The chain combines TRBV10-3 with TRBJ2-5; the match to TRBD2 covers 8 bases. In germline, CDR1 is ENHRY, CDR2 SYGVKD. With V trimmed by 6 bases and J by 5 bases, 8 bases remained unmatched. The CDR3 contains 14 residues. The CDR3 coding sequence is TGTGCCATCAGCGAGCGGGAGCGGAAGGAGACCCAGTACTTC. Translation: CAISERERKETQYF.

The chain is built from TRBV11-2 and TRBJ1-1; no reliable D call. Germline V gives CDR1 SGHAT, CDR2 FQNNGV. The V end lost 2 bases, the J end lost 7 bases, and 14 bases lay between the germline ends. The length of the CDR3 is 14 residues. The CDR3 bases are TGTGCCAGCAGCTTATATGAGGGAGACATTGAAGCTTTCTTT. It is translated as CASSLYEGDIEAFF.

CDR3 coding DNA: TGTGCCTGGAGGCCGAGGGGGGAGGATGAAAAACTGTTTTTT. Its protein product is CAWRPRGEDEKLFF. The rearrangement links TRBV30 to TRBJ1-4; D is possibly TRBD1 (6 bases). CDR1 and CDR2 (germline): GTSNPN, SVGIG (reference sequence). V was trimmed by 3 bases and J by 6 bases, leaving 14 bases between them. The CDR3 contains 14 residues.

The rearrangement joins TRBV27 to TRBJ2-3, with TRBD2 as a possible D gene (6 bases). The CDR3 loop spans 16 amino acids. Between the trimmed V and J ends, which lost 0 bases and 5 bases, there was a span of 15 bases. Germline CDR1 and CDR2: MNHEY and SMNVEV (reference sequence). CDR3 sequence reads: CASSLSSGFSLDTQYF. The DNA for the CDR3 is TGTGCCAGCAGTTTATCCAGCGGGTTTTCATTAGATACGCAGTATTTT.

As to this clone: This CDR3 is also generated by other DNA sequences in the sample. V and J are TRBV4-1 and TRBJ1-3; D ambiguous. V was trimmed by 0 bases and J by 4 bases, leaving 10 bases between them. Germline CDR1 MGHRA, CDR2 YSYEKL. There are 15 residues in the CDR3. CDR3 loop: CASSQDPAAGNTIYF. CDR3 sequence (DNA): TGCGCCAGCAGCCAAGATCCGGCAGCCGGAAACACCATATATTTT.

This rearrangement joins TRBV7-9 to TRBJ2-3, with no clear D. The germline gives CDR1 SEHNR, CDR2 FQNEAQ (reference sequence). CDR3 length: 12 residues. V lost 4 bases, J lost 7 bases, and 9 bases lay in between. CDR3 amino acids: CASSSKRNTQYF. The CDR3 region has the DNA TGTGCCAGCAGCTCAAAGCGAAATACGCAGTATTTT.